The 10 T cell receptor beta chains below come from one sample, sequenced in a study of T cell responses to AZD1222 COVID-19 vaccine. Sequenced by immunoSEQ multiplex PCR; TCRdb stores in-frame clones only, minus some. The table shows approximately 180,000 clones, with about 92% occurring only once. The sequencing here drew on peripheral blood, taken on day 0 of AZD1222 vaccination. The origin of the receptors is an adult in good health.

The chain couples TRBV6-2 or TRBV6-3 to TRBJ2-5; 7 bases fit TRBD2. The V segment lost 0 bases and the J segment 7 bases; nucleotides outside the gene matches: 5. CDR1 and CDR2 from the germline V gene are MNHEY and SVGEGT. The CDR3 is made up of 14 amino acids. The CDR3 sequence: CASSYSGGRATQYF. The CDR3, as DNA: TGTGCCAGCAGTTACTCCGGAGGGAGGGCGACCCAGTACTTC.

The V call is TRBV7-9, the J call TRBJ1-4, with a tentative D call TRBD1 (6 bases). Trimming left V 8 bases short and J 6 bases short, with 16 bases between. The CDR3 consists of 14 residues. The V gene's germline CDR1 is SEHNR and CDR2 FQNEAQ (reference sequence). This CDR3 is CASCRGANDEKLFF. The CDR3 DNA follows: TGTGCCAGCTGTAGGGGGGCGAATGATGAAAAACTGTTTTTT.

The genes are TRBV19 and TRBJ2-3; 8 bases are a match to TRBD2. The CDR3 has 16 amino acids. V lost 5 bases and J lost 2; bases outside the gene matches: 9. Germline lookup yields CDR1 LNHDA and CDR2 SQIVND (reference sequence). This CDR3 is CASSPWGREDTDTQYF. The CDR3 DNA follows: TGTGCCAGTAGTCCCTGGGGGCGGGAGGACACAGATACGCAGTATTTT.

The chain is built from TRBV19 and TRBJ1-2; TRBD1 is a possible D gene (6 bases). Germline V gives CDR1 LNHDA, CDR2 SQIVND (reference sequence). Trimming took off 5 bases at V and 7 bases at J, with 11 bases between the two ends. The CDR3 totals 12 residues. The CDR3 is CASSSRDIGYTF. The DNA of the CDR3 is TGTGCCAGTAGTTCCCGGGACATTGGCTACACCTTC.

The DNA of the CDR3 is TGTGCCAGCAGGCTCCCGGGGGAGGAGCAGTTCTTC. Encoded protein: CASRLPGEEQFF. The chain is built from TRBV12-3 or TRBV12-4 and TRBJ2-1; TRBD2 might be the D (6 bases). This CDR3 contains 12 residues. Trimming left V 6 bases short and J 10 bases short, with 13 bases between.

The CDR3 region is CASSEVAMVNNEQFF. The CDR3 bases are TGTGCCAGCAGTGAAGTTGCAATGGTTAACAATGAGCAGTTCTTC. The chain recombines TRBV2 with TRBJ2-1; D remains unclear. CDR3 length: 15 amino acids. The germline CDR1 and CDR2 sequences are SNHLY and FYNNEI. The ends were cut back, 1 base at V and 5 bases at J, with 12 bases in the middle.

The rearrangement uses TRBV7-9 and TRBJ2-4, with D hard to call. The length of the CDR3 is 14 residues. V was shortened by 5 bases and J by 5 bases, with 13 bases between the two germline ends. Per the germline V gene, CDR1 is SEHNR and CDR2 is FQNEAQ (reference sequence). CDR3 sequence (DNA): TGTGCCAGCAGCCCCGGGTCCTCCCAAAACATTCAGTACTTC. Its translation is CASSPGSSQNIQYF.

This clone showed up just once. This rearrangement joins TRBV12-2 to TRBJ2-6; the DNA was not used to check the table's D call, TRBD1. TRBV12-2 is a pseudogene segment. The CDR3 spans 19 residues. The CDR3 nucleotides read TGTGCAAGTCGTTCCATCCGGGACAGGGGTTACTCTGGGGCCAACGTCCTGACTTTC. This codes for CASRSIRDRGYSGANVLTF.

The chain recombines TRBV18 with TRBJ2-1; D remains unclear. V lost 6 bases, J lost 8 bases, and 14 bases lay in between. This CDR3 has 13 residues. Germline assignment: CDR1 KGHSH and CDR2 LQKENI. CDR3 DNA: TGTGCCAGCTCCCCCGCCTCCCTCTATGAGCAGTTCTTC. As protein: CASSPASLYEQFF.

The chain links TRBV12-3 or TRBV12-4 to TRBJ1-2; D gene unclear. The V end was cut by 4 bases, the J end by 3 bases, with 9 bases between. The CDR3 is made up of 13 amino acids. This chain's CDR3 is CASSSGPYYGYTF. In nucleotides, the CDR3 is TGTGCCAGCAGTTCCGGGCCCTACTATGGCTACACCTTC.